Below are 23 T cell receptor beta chains sequenced from a single sample in a study of CDR3 diversity in severe acne. TCRdb re-derived calls from the PCR reads in MiXCR, one entry per CDR3 protein. Found here are roughly 100,000 distinct CDR3 sequences, about half of them singletons; the top ten hold around an eighth. The source material was blood. The receptor set was obtained from a male donor with acne.

At least ten counts were recorded for this clonotype. The chain couples TRBV6-5 to TRBJ2-7; TRBD2 aligns across 7 bases. V dropped 7 bases and J dropped 6; count of bases not matched to a gene: 12. The CDR3 loop spans 14 amino acids. Germline lookup yields CDR1 MNHEY and CDR2 SVGAGI. Here the CDR3 DNA reads TGTGCCAGCACTTCGGGGAGGGACCTGGGCGAGCAGTACTTC. Encoded protein: CASTSGRDLGEQYF.

The V and J genes are TRBV2 and TRBJ2-2; perhaps D is TRBD1 or TRBD2 (5 bases each). The germline V and J ends were trimmed by 1 base and 5 bases, with 17 bases remaining between them. Germline V gene sequence: CDR1 SNHLY, CDR2 FYNNEI. The CDR3 is made up of 17 amino acids. The CDR3 protein is CASSEVPTWGLTGELFF. The CDR3 nucleotides read TGTGCCAGCAGTGAAGTACCTACCTGGGGGTTAACCGGGGAGCTGTTTTTT.

J is TRBJ1-2 and V is TRBV2; no clear D. The V and J ends lost 6 bases and 4 bases respectively, with 3 bases between them. Germline CDR1 is SNHLY and CDR2 is FYNNEI. The CDR3 totals 10 residues. The CDR3 loop reads CASRGYGYTF. In DNA form, the CDR3 reads TGTGCCAGCAGAGGCTATGGCTACACCTTC.

The J gene is TRBJ1-5, the V gene TRBV12-3 or TRBV12-4; weak D call: TRBD1 (5 bases). CDR3 length equals 15 residues. The V end lost 3 bases, the J end lost 2 bases, and 11 bases lay between the germline ends. The CDR3 loop reads CASSFMWGGNQPQHF. The CDR3 region has the DNA TGTGCCAGCAGTTTCATGTGGGGGGGCAATCAGCCCCAGCATTTT.

Notes on this clonotype: Since no conserved phenylalanine or tryptophan closes the CDR3, a read error is the likely cause. The V call is TRBV7-3, the J call TRBJ2-7; D is possibly TRBD1 or TRBD2 (5 bases each). The CDR3 covers 14 residues. Trimming removed 5 bases at V and 3 bases at J, with 14 bases between. Germline loops: CDR1 SGHTA, CDR2 FQGTGA. For the CDR3, the DNA is TGTGCCAGCAGCGCGTCCGGGACGAACTACGAGCAGTACCTC. Protein product: CASSASGTNYEQYL.

This clonotype has more than one count but fewer than ten. A much larger clone differs by one base, so this may be a read error. The chain couples TRBV18 to TRBJ1-1; the D is unclear. The germline CDR1 and CDR2 sequences are KGHSH and LQKENI. The CDR3 loop spans 16 amino acids. V was shortened by 2 bases and J by 4 bases, with 17 bases between the two germline ends. As DNA, the CDR3 is TGTGCCAGCTCACCAGGGCCCATCCCAGGTTCCACTGAAGCTTTCTTT. Its translation: CASSPGPIPGSTEAFF.

This rearrangement joins TRBV9 to TRBJ1-4; 9 bases map to TRBD1. V shed 3 bases, J shed 8 bases, and the junction held 8 bases outside the gene matches. The CDR3 contains 15 residues. The germline gives CDR1 SGDLS, CDR2 YYNGEE. The CDR3 nucleotides are TGTGCCAGCAGCGCGAGGGACAGGGCTTCGGAAAAACTGTTTTTT. Encoded protein: CASSARDRASEKLFF.

V is TRBV9 and J is TRBJ1-1, with D unresolved. Germline CDR1 SGDLS, CDR2 YYNGEE. The germline V and J ends were trimmed by 2 bases and 6 bases, with 11 bases remaining between them. The CDR3 is 13 amino acids. CDR3 sequence (DNA): TGTGCCAGCAGCGTGGGGAATTTCGCTGAAGCTTTCTTT. Protein product: CASSVGNFAEAFF.

V is TRBV7-6 and J is TRBJ2-6; the match to TRBD1 covers 9 bases. V lost 0 bases to trimming and J lost 4 bases; unmatched junction nucleotides: 1. Germline V gene data show CDR1 as SGHVS and CDR2 as FNYEAQ. The CDR3 contains 16 residues. For the CDR3, the DNA is TGTGCCAGCAGCTTAGCGGACAGGGGAGGGGCCAACGTCCTGACTTTC. Translating gives CASSLADRGGANVLTF. The entire variable domain, with the rest obtained from reference TRBV7-6 and TRBJ2-6, is as follows: GAGVSQSPRYKVTKRGQDVALRCDPISGHVSLYWYRQALGQGPEFLTYFNYEAQQDKSGLPNDRFSAERPEGSISTLTIQRTEQRDSAMYRCASSLADRGGANVLTFGAGSRLTVL.

Many counts were recorded for this clonotype. This chain connects TRBV28 to TRBJ1-6, with a possible D match to TRBD1 (5 bases). There are 14 residues in the CDR3. Germline loops: CDR1 MDHEN, CDR2 SYDVKM. V gave up 4 bases and J gave up 7 bases, with 11 bases separating them. The DNA for the CDR3 is TGTGCCAGCAGTTGGACACCAAAAAATTCACCCCTCCACTTT. Translated: CASSWTPKNSPLHF.

V is TRBV28 and J is TRBJ1-4, with 9 bases identical to TRBD1. The CDR3 loop spans 14 amino acids. Germline assignment: CDR1 MDHEN and CDR2 SYDVKM. V shed 6 bases and J 6 bases; nucleotides not matched to a gene: 5. Here the CDR3 reads CASRQGAQYEKLFF. CDR3 DNA sequence: TGTGCCAGCAGACAGGGGGCGCAATATGAAAAACTGTTTTTT. Variable domain in full (rest from reference TRBV28 and TRBJ1-4): DVKVTQSSRYLVKRTGEKVFLECVQDMDHENMFWYRQDPGLGLRLIYFSYDVKMKEKGDIPEGYSVSREKKERFSLILESASTNQTSMYLCASRQGAQYEKLFFGSGTQLSVL.

The rearrangement links TRBV6-8 to TRBJ2-1; 13 bases line up with TRBD2. Trimming took 2 bases from V and 14 from J; bases not matched to a gene: 0. This CDR3 spans 12 amino acids. Germline V CDR1 and CDR2: MNHGY, SAAAGT. CDR3 region: CASSYGTSGKFF. CDR3 DNA sequence: TGTGCCAGCAGTTACGGGACTAGCGGGAAGTTCTTC.

This clonotype appeared a few times. The chain has TRBV10-1 and TRBJ1-1, with D possibly TRBD1 on 5 matching bases. Germline CDR1 reads WNHNN; CDR2 reads SYGVQD (reference sequence). This CDR3 is built from 12 residues. The V end lost 8 bases, the J end lost 7 bases, and 14 bases lay between the germline ends. The CDR3 DNA reads as TGCGCCAGCTCATGGGACGATGATGAAGCTTTCTTT. Translating gives CASSWDDDEAFF.

This clonotype was counted ten times or more. V usage is TRBV19 and J usage is TRBJ2-5; 9 nucleotides line up with TRBD1. Germline V CDR1 and CDR2: LNHDA, SQIVND (reference sequence). Trimming took 5 bases from V and 4 from J; bases not matched to a gene: 8. This CDR3 comprises 15 residues. In DNA, the CDR3 is TGTGCCAGTAGTTACGCGTTACAGGGGGCAGAGACCCAGTACTTC. Its translation is CASSYALQGAETQYF.

The chain combines TRBV7-2 with TRBJ2-1, with 7 bases matching TRBD2. Germline V CDR1 and CDR2: SGHTA, FQGNSA. The length of the CDR3 is 14 residues. V shed 7 bases, J shed 2 bases, and the junction held 5 bases outside the gene matches. The CDR3 bases are TGTGCCAGCACGGCGGCGGGAGCCTACAATGAGCAGTTCTTC. Protein: CASTAAGAYNEQFF.

The chain recombines TRBV13 with TRBJ1-5, with 9 bases matching TRBD1. CDR1 and CDR2 (germline): PRHDT, FYEKMQ (reference sequence). Trimming cost V 3 bases and J 2 bases; bases outside gene matches: 5. This CDR3 has 16 residues. The CDR3 DNA is TGTGCCAGCAGCTTCCGGACAGGGGAAGGCAATCAGCCCCAGCATTTT. Residues: CASSFRTGEGNQPQHF.

This clonotype was observed many times. The genes are TRBV7-2 and TRBJ2-3; TRBD2 aligns across 11 bases. The germline CDR1 and CDR2 sequences are SGHTA and FQGNSA. J gave up 4 bases and V 3 bases, and 6 bases lay outside the gene matches. The CDR3 totals 16 residues. CDR3 DNA sequence: TGTGCCAGCAGCTTTCTAGCGGGAGGAGGGGCAGATACGCAGTATTTT. This codes for CASSFLAGGGADTQYF.

This sequence joins TRBV7-9 and TRBJ2-5; D may match TRBD1 or TRBD2 (5 bases each). The CDR3 spans 13 residues. Germline CDR1 reads SEHNR; CDR2 reads FQNEAQ (reference sequence). The V and J ends lost 2 bases and 4 bases respectively, with 8 bases between them. CDR3: CASSLWDGETQYF. CDR3 in DNA: TGTGCCAGCAGCTTATGGGACGGAGAGACCCAGTACTTC.

The chain carries TRBV15 and TRBJ1-1; D is unresolved. Germline V gene sequence: CDR1 LNHNV, CDR2 YYDKDF (reference sequence). V was cut by 3 bases and J by 0 bases, with 8 bases left in between. CDR3 length: 14 residues. This chain's CDR3 is CATSSPGMNTEAFF. In DNA, the CDR3 is TGTGCCACCAGCAGTCCGGGCATGAACACTGAAGCTTTCTTT. The variable domain in full, completed from reference TRBV15 and TRBJ1-1, reads DAMVIQNPRYQVTQFGKPVTLSCSQTLNHNVMYWYQQKSSQAPKLLFHYYDKDFNNEADTPDNFQSRRPNTSFCFLDIRSPGLGDTAMYLCATSSPGMNTEAFFGQGTRLTVV.

The sample holds a few counts of this clonotype. V and J are TRBV7-6 and TRBJ2-6, with D unresolved. Germline assignment: CDR1 SGHVS and CDR2 FNYEAQ. CDR3 length: 17 residues. V was clipped by 1 base and J by 0 bases, with 10 bases between them. Written as DNA, the CDR3 is TGTGCCAGCAGCTTAGGAGCACAAACCTCTGGGGCCAACGTCCTGACTTTC. Encoded protein: CASSLGAQTSGANVLTF.

Ten or more counts support this clonotype. The chain links TRBV6-6 to TRBJ1-6; D might be TRBD1 (6 bases). CDR1 and CDR2 (germline): MNHNY, SVGAGI (reference sequence). The germline V and J ends were trimmed by 0 bases and 8 bases, with 11 bases remaining between them. CDR3 size: 15 residues. The CDR3 spells CASSYSGHSDSPLHF. The CDR3 DNA follows: TGTGCCAGCAGTTACTCGGGACATTCCGATTCACCCCTCCACTTT.

This rearrangement joins TRBV2 to TRBJ2-7; 8 bases agree with TRBD2. This CDR3 is 15 amino acids long. Germline-derived CDR1 and CDR2 are SNHLY and FYNNEI. V shed 5 bases, J shed 4 bases, and the junction held 10 bases outside the gene matches. The CDR3 region has the DNA TGTGCCAGCAGTTACGGGGCTAGCGGGCAGTACGAGCAGTACTTC. The encoded protein is CASSYGASGQYEQYF.

A remark on this clonotype: The CDR3 does not end in the conserved phenylalanine or tryptophan, so this is likely a read error. It is unclear where the CDR3 begins or ends on the DNA, so no DNA is shown, and the CDR3 is as TCRdb lists it. V is TRBV25-1 and J is TRBJ2-1; the table's D gene call, TRBD2, was not cross checked with the DNA. CDR1 and CDR2 from the germline V gene are MGHDK and SYGVNS. The length of the CDR3 is 10 amino acids, counting both ends. The CDR3 sequence is CASSDHLKAG.